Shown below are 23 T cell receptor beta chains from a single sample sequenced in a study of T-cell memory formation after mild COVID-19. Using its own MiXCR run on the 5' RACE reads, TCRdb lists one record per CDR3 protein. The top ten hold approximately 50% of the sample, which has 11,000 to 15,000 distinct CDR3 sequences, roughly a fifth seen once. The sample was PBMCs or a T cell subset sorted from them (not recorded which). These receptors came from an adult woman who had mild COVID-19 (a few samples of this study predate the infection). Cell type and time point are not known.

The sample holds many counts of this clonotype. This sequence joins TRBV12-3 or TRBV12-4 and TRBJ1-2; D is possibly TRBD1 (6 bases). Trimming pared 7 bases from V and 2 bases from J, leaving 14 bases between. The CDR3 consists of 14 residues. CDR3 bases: TGTGCCAGCACTTCCGAGGACAGAAACTATGGCTACACCTTC. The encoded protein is CASTSEDRNYGYTF.

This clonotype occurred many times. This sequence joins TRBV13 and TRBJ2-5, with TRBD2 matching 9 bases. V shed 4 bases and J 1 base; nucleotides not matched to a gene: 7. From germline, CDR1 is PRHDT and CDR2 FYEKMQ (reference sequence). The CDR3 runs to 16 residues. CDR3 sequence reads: CASSSRIAGAQETQYF. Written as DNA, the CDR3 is TGTGCCAGCAGCTCTAGGATAGCGGGAGCCCAAGAGACCCAGTACTTC.

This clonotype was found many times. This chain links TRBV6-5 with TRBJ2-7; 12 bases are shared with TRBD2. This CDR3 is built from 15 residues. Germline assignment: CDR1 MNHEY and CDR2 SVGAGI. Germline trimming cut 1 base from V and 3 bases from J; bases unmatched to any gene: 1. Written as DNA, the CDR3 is TGTGCCAGCAGTTACTGGACTAGCGGGGACTACGAGCAGTACTTC. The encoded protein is CASSYWTSGDYEQYF.

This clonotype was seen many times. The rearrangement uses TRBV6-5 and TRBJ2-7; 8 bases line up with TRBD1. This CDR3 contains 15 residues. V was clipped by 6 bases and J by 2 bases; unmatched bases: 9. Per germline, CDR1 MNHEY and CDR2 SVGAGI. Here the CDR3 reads CASSPHRDRPYEQYF. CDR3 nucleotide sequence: TGTGCCAGCAGCCCTCACCGGGACAGGCCCTACGAGCAGTACTTC.

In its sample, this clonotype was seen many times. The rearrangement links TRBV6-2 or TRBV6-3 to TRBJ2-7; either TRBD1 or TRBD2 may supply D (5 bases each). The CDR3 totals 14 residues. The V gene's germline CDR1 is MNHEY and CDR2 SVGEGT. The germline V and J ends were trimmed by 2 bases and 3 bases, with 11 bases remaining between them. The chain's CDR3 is CASSYRDPLYEQYF. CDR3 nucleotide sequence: TGTGCCAGCAGTTACCGGGACCCCCTCTACGAGCAGTACTTC.

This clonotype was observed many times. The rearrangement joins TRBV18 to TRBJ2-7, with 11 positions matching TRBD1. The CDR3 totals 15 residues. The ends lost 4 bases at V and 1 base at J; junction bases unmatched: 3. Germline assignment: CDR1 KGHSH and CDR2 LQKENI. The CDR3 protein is CASSRTGGNSYEQYF. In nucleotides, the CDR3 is TGTGCCAGCTCACGGACAGGGGGCAATTCCTACGAGCAGTACTTC.

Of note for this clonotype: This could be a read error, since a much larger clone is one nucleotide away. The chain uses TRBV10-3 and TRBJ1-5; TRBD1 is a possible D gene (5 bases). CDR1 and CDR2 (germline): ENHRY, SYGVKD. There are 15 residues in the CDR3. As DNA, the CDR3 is TGTGCCATCAGTGAGTCGGGGGACCTCAATCAGCCCCAGAATTTT. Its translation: CAISESGDLNQPQNF.

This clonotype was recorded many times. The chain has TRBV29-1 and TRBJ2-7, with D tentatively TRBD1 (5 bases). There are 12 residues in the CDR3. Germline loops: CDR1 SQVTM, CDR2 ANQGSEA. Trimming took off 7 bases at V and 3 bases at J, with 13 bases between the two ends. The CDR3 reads CSAMSDSYEQYF. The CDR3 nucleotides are TGCAGCGCAATGTCCGACAGCTACGAGCAGTACTTC.

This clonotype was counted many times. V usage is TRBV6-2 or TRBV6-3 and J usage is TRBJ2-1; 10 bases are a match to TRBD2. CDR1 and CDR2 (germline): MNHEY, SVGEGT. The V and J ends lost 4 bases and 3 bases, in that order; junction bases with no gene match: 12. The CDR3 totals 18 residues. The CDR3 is CASSSTQGSGRFYNEQFF. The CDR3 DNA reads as TGTGCCAGCAGTTCCACCCAGGGTAGCGGGAGGTTCTACAATGAGCAGTTCTTC.

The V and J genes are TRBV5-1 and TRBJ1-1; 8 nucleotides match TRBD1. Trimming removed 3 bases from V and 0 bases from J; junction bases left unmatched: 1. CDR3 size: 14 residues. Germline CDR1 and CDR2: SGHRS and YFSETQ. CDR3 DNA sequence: TGCGCCAGCAGCTCCAGGGGGCTGAACACTGAAGCTTTCTTT. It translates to CASSSRGLNTEAFF.

The CDR3 spells CSARVGLAESTDTQYF. The CDR3 nucleotides read TGCAGTGCTAGAGTCGGACTAGCGGAGAGCACAGATACGCAGTATTTT. The rearrangement uses TRBV20-1 and TRBJ2-3; 10 nucleotides match TRBD2. After removal of 1 base from V and 0 bases from J, the junction contained 4 bases not matched to a gene. CDR1 and CDR2 from the germline V gene are DFQATT and SNEGSKA (reference sequence). The CDR3 covers 16 residues.

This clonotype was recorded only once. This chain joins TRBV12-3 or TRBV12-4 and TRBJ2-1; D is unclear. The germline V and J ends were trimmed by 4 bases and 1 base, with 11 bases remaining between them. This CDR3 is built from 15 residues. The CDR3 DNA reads TGTGCCAGCAGTTCCTTACGGGTGTCCTACAATGAGCAGTTCTTC. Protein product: CASSSLRVSYNEQFF.

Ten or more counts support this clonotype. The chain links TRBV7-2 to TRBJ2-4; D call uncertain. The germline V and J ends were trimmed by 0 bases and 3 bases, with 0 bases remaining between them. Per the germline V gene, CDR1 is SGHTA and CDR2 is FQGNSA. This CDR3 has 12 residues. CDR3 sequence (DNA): TGTGCCAGCAGCTTAGCCAAAAACATTCAGTACTTC. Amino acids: CASSLAKNIQYF.

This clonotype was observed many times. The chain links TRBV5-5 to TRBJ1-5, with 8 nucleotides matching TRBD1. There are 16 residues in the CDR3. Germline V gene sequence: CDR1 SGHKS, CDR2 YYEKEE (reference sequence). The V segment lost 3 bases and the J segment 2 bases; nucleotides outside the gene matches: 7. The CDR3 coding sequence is TGTGCCAGCAGCTATTGGACAGGGTTCGGCAATCAGCCCCAGCATTTT. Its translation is CASSYWTGFGNQPQHF.

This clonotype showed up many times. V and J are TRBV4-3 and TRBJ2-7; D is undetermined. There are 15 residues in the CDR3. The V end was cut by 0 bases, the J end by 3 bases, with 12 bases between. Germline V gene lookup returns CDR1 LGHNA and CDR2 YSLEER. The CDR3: CASSQEDTQIYEQYF. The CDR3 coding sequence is TGCGCCAGCAGCCAAGAAGACACACAAATCTACGAGCAGTACTTC.

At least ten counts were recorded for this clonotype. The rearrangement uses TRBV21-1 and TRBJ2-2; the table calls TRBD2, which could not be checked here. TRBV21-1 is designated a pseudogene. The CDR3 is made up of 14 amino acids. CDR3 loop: CARRAGRPTGELFF. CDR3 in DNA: TGTGCCAGGAGAGCGGGCAGACCCACCGGGGAGCTGTTTTTT.

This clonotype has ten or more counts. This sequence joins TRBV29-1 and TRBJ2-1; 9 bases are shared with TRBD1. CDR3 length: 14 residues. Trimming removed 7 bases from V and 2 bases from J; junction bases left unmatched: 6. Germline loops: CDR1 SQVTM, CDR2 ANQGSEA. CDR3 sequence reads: CSGGTGSTYNEQFF. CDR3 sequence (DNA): TGCAGCGGGGGGACAGGGAGTACCTACAATGAGCAGTTCTTC.

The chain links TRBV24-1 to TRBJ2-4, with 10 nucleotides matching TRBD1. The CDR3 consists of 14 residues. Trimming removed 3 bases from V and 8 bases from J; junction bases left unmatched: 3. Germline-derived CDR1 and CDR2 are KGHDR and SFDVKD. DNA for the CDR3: TGTGCCACCAGTGATCACGGACAGGGGGACATTCAGTACTTC. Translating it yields CATSDHGQGDIQYF.

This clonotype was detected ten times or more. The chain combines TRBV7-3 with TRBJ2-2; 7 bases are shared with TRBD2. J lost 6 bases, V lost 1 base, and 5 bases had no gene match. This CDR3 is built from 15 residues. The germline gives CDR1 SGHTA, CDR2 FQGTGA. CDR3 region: CASSLSAGEAGELFF. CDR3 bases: TGTGCCAGCAGCTTAAGCGCGGGAGAGGCCGGGGAGCTGTTTTTT. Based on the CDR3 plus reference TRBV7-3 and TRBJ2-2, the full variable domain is GAGVSQTPSNKVTEKGKYVELRCDPISGHTALYWYRQSLGQGPEFLIYFQGTGAADDSGLPNDRFFAVRPEGSVSTLKIQRTERGDSAVYLCASSLSAGEAGELFFGEGSRLTVL.

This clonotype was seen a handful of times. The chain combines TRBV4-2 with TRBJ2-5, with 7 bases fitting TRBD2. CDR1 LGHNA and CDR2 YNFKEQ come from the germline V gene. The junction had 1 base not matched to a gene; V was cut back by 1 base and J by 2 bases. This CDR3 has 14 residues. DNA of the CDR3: TGTGCCAGCAGCCAAGGACTAGCTCAAGAGACCCAGTACTTC. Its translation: CASSQGLAQETQYF.

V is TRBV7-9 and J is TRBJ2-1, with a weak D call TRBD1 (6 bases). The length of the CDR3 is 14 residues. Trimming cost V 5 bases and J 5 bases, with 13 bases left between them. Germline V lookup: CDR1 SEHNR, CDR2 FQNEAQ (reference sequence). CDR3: CASSLPGADNEQFF. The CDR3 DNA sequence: TGTGCCAGCAGCCTACCAGGGGCAGACAATGAGCAGTTCTTC.

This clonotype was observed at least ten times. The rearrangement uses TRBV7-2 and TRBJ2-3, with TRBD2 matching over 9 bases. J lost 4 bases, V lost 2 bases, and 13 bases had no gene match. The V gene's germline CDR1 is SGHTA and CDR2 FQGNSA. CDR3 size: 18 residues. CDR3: CASSLIKASGTRADTQYF. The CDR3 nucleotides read TGTGCCAGCAGCTTAATTAAGGCTAGCGGGACTAGGGCAGATACGCAGTATTTT.

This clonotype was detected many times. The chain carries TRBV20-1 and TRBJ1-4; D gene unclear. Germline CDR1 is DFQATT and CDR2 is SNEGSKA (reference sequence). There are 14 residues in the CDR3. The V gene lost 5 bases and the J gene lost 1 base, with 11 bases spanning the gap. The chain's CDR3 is CSASPYGTNEKLFF. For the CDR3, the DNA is TGCAGTGCTTCCCCTTATGGAACTAATGAAAAACTGTTTTTT.